This T cell receptor (beta chain) stems from a study of cytomegalovirus exposure and HLA in healthy donors. V lost 5 bases, J lost 0 bases, and 10 bases stayed unmatched. The length of the CDR3 is 17 residues. Germline V gene data show CDR1 as SGHTA and CDR2 as FQGTGA. This clone came up a few times. PCR primers comprised 60 Vbeta and 13 Jbeta primers. The method was immunoSEQ multiplex PCR; TCRdb's version includes in-frame clones alone and lacks a portion of them. The sample carries just under 95,000 clones, 81% recorded once. This rearrangement joins TRBV7-3 to TRBJ2-1, with 7 bases fitting TRBD2. This sequence originates from a human donor in good health. The source material was PBMCs. The CDR3 DNA sequence: TGTGCCAGCAGCCCGCATCCCGGCGGGAGCTCCTACAATGAGCAGTTCTTC. Encoded protein: CASSPHPGGSSYNEQFF.